This T cell receptor beta chain was recovered during a study of T cell responses to AZD1222 COVID-19 vaccine. Details on this clone: At the DNA level, this CDR3 is encoded by other sequences in the same sample as well.

Clones were read by immunoSEQ multiplex PCR, and TCRdb kept only the in-frame ones, dropping some. The sample lists some 100,000 clones, approximately 90% occurring once. With 4 bases clipped from V and 5 bases from J, the junction kept 5 bases outside the gene matches. The CDR3 is made up of 15 amino acids. CDR1 SGHRS and CDR2 YFSETQ come from the germline V gene. The gene calls are TRBV5-1 and TRBJ1-6, with TRBD1 identical over 8 bases. The TCR originated in an adult in good health. The material sequenced was peripheral blood, taken on day 0 of AZD1222 vaccination. In nucleotides, the CDR3 is TGCGCCAGCAGCGGGGGGACAGGAAATAATTCACCCCTCCACTTT. Translated, it gives CASSGGTGNNSPLHF.